The 21 T cell receptor beta chains below all came from one sample that was sequenced in a study of a mutant IDH1 vaccine in newly diagnosed glioma (dated by TCRdb to 2020 to 2023). In light of the paper, this sample's time point label describes: week 23, last vaccination. A 20-mer mutant IDH1 peptide at 300 micrograms in Montanide made up each vaccine dose, which was injected subcutaneously together with topical imiquimod. The library was obtained by the immunoSEQ multiplex PCR assay. In its TCRdb copy, this immuneACCESS table keeps in-frame sequences only and misses some clones. Where compared with another copy, unresolved V genes explain less than half of these, and the others have no known cause. This sample holds some 80,000 clones; around 85% were observed only once. 0.7% to 0.95% of the sample comes from the top ten. Their antigens remain unidentified. The sequencing here drew on PBMCs, taken from a glioma patient whose treatment included an IDH1 peptide vaccine. The receptor set was obtained from a woman in her fifties or sixties with glioma.

The rearrangement links TRBV11-2 to TRBJ2-7, with no clear D. CDR3 length: 17 residues. Germline V gives CDR1 SGHAT, CDR2 FQNNGV. V lost 0 bases and J lost 9, with 24 bases in between. Here the CDR3 reads CASSLDRLAPKRLVQYF. The CDR3 region has the DNA TGTGCCAGCAGCTTAGATAGATTGGCACCGAAAAGGCTGGTGCAGTACTTC.

The rearrangement links TRBV5-1 to TRBJ2-7; D gene ambiguous. Per the germline V gene, CDR1 is SGHRS and CDR2 is YFSETQ. This CDR3 has 15 residues. Between the trimmed V and J ends, which lost 4 bases and 2 bases, there was a span of 16 bases. The CDR3 sequence: CASSPHTLRAYEQYF. In nucleotides, the CDR3 is TGCGCCAGCAGCCCTCACACCCTTCGGGCCTACGAGCAGTACTTC.

The rearrangement links TRBV7-8 to TRBJ2-7; no definite D call. V was trimmed by 1 base and J by 3 bases, leaving 7 bases between them. Germline V CDR1 and CDR2: SGHVS, FQNEAQ. This CDR3 contains 13 residues. This CDR3 is CASSLVADYEQYF. For the CDR3, the DNA is TGTGCCAGCAGCTTAGTAGCAGACTACGAGCAGTACTTC.

This sequence joins TRBV28 and TRBJ2-7; no clear D gene. The germline V and J ends were trimmed by 3 bases and 0 bases, with 12 bases remaining between them. Germline CDR1 is MDHEN and CDR2 is SYDVKM. The CDR3 extends over 15 amino acids. The CDR3 DNA sequence: TGTGCCAGCAGTTTTATCAGTGCCCTCTCCTACGAGCAGTACTTC. This codes for CASSFISALSYEQYF.

The gene calls are TRBV19 and TRBJ2-2; the D gene is possibly TRBD1 (5 bases). The V gene lost 3 bases and the J gene lost 1 base, with 9 bases spanning the gap. Germline-derived CDR1 and CDR2 are LNHDA and SQIVND (reference sequence). CDR3 length: 15 amino acids. DNA of the CDR3: TGTGCCAGTAGTATTAAGGGGCAGAACACCGGGGAGCTGTTTTTT. Residues: CASSIKGQNTGELFF.

The chain is built from TRBV7-9 and TRBJ2-3, with D hard to call. The germline gives CDR1 SEHNR, CDR2 FQNEAQ (reference sequence). This CDR3 is built from 11 residues. V dropped 2 bases and J dropped 6 bases, with 3 bases sitting between them. The CDR3 sequence: CASSLWDTQYF. CDR3 nucleotides: TGTGCCAGCAGCTTATGGGATACGCAGTATTTT.

The chain employs TRBV28 and TRBJ2-3; D may be TRBD1 (5 bases). The V end lost 6 bases, the J end lost 2 bases, and 6 bases lay between the germline ends. The CDR3 loop spans 12 amino acids. The germline V gene has CDR1 MDHEN and CDR2 SYDVKM. The CDR3, as DNA: TGTGCCAGCAGCGGACACACAGATACGCAGTATTTT. This gives the protein CASSGHTDTQYF.

The chain links TRBV6-5 to TRBJ1-3; TRBD1 might be the D (6 bases). Per germline, CDR1 MNHEY and CDR2 SVGAGI. Trimming removed 3 bases from V and 0 bases from J, with 12 bases in between. The CDR3 is 16 residues long. The CDR3: CASSYATGPSGNTIYF. The CDR3 nucleotides are TGTGCCAGCAGTTATGCCACAGGGCCCTCTGGAAACACCATATATTTT.

This rearrangement joins TRBV19 to TRBJ2-5; 11 positions match TRBD2. The germline V gene encodes CDR1 LNHDA and CDR2 SQIVND (reference sequence). The CDR3 loop spans 15 amino acids. The V segment lost 1 base and the J segment 4 bases; nucleotides outside the gene matches: 2. In DNA form, the CDR3 reads TGTGCCAGTAGTATAGCTGGACTAGCGGGAGAGACCCAGTACTTC. Amino acid sequence: CASSIAGLAGETQYF.

This clone was observed a few times. The CDR3 spells CAWSGWTSGYEQYF. The CDR3 bases are TGTGCCTGGAGTGGTTGGACTAGCGGATACGAGCAGTACTTC. This chain uses TRBV30 with TRBJ2-7, with 10 bases aligning to TRBD2. The germline V gene has CDR1 GTSNPN and CDR2 SVGIG (reference sequence). This CDR3 has 14 residues. V dropped 1 base and J dropped 4; count of bases not matched to a gene: 4. Supplemented by reference TRBV30 and TRBJ2-7, the full variable domain reads SQTIHQWPATLVQPVGSPLSLECTVEGTSNPNLYWYRQAAGRGLQLLFYSVGIGQISSEVPQNLSASRPQDRQFILSSKKLLLSDSGFYLCAWSGWTSGYEQYFGPGTRLTVT.

The gene calls are TRBV19 and TRBJ2-1; 10 bases fit TRBD1. V lost 3 bases and J lost 8; bases outside the gene matches: 7. Germline-derived CDR1 and CDR2 are LNHDA and SQIVND (reference sequence). This CDR3 is built from 15 residues. The CDR3 nucleotides are TGTGCCAGTAGTATCGGGACAGGGGCTTTGGATGAGCAGTTCTTC. It translates to CASSIGTGALDEQFF.

This clone has only a few counts. Other DNA sequences within the sample encode an identical CDR3. The CDR3, as DNA: TGTGCCAGCAGCATTATCCCGGGACAGGTTGAGACCCAGTACTTC. It specifies CASSIIPGQVETQYF. The chain couples TRBV7-3 to TRBJ2-5, with 8 bases lining up with TRBD1. J lost 5 bases, V lost 5 bases, and 10 bases had no gene match. Germline V gives CDR1 SGHTA, CDR2 FQGTGA. The CDR3 totals 15 residues. The whole variable domain, filled in from reference TRBV7-3 and TRBJ2-5, reads GAGVSQTPSNKVTEKGKYVELRCDPISGHTALYWYRQSLGQGPEFLIYFQGTGAADDSGLPNDRFFAVRPEGSVSTLKIQRTERGDSAVYLCASSIIPGQVETQYFGPGTRLLVL.

This CDR3 is CASSRSGGVNQPQHF. CDR3 bases: TGCGCCAGCAGCAGGTCAGGGGGAGTAAATCAGCCCCAGCATTTT. The chain couples TRBV5-1 to TRBJ1-5; 7 nucleotides line up with TRBD1. The CDR3 covers 15 residues. Unmatched junction bases numbered 8, after V lost 4 bases and J lost 4 bases. Germline assignment: CDR1 SGHRS and CDR2 YFSETQ.

This clone showed up just a few times. This chain connects TRBV27 to TRBJ1-2, with TRBD1 as a possible D gene (5 bases). Germline loops: CDR1 MNHEY, CDR2 SMNVEV (reference sequence). The CDR3 sequence is 13 residues long. The germline V and J ends were trimmed by 4 bases and 5 bases, with 11 bases remaining between them. CDR3 loop: CASSSGQGYGYTF. CDR3 nucleotide sequence: TGTGCCAGCAGTTCCGGGCAGGGTTATGGCTACACCTTC.

The chain has TRBV18 and TRBJ1-1, with D possibly matching TRBD1 (5 bases). The germline V and J ends were trimmed by 3 bases and 9 bases, with 17 bases remaining between them. Germline V gives CDR1 KGHSH, CDR2 LQKENI. CDR3 length equals 14 residues. The CDR3 region is CASSPTGFFDQAFF. In nucleotides, the CDR3 is TGTGCCAGCTCACCCACAGGTTTCTTTGACCAAGCTTTCTTT.

A few counts support this clone. The chain joins TRBV19 to TRBJ1-5; D unclear. The CDR3 has 15 residues. Trimming pared 3 bases from V and 0 bases from J, leaving 9 bases between. Per the germline V gene, CDR1 is LNHDA and CDR2 is SQIVND (reference sequence). The CDR3 bases are TGTGCCAGTAGTATCCGGTTCGATAGCAATCAGCCCCAGCATTTT. Protein sequence: CASSIRFDSNQPQHF.

The sample holds a few counts of this clone. This chain connects TRBV13 to TRBJ1-1; tentative D call: TRBD1 (5 bases). Trimming shortened V by 5 bases and J by 4 bases, and 23 bases separated the two germline ends. This CDR3 comprises 17 residues. Germline assignment: CDR1 PRHDT and CDR2 FYEKMQ (reference sequence). This CDR3 is CASSPHHLQGAGTEAFF. In DNA form, the CDR3 reads TGTGCCAGCAGCCCCCATCATCTCCAGGGAGCCGGCACTGAAGCTTTCTTT. The whole variable domain, filled in from reference TRBV13 and TRBJ1-1, reads AAGVIQSPRHLIKEKRETATLKCYPIPRHDTVYWYQQGPGQDPQFLISFYEKMQSDKGSIPDRFSAQQFSDYHSELNMSSLELGDSALYFCASSPHHLQGAGTEAFFGQGTRLTVV.

The rearrangement links TRBV5-1 to TRBJ2-3; D gene unclear. CDR1 and CDR2 (germline): SGHRS, YFSETQ. The CDR3 extends over 13 amino acids. V lost 0 bases and J 6 bases, leaving 8 bases between the germline ends. CDR3 sequence (DNA): TGCGCCAGCAGCTTGGTCTCGTACGATACGCAGTATTTT. This codes for CASSLVSYDTQYF.

This clone was seen a few times. The rearrangement joins TRBV28 to TRBJ1-1; the match to TRBD1 covers 7 bases. Germline V lookup: CDR1 MDHEN, CDR2 SYDVKM. The CDR3 contains 14 residues. V gave up 7 bases and J gave up 0 bases; unmatched junction bases: 5. CDR3: CASTPGGLNTEAFF. DNA for the CDR3: TGTGCCAGCACCCCAGGGGGGTTGAACACTGAAGCTTTCTTT.

This chain uses TRBV5-4 with TRBJ2-1; D remains unclear. There are 13 residues in the CDR3. Per the germline V gene, CDR1 is SGHNT and CDR2 is YYREEE (reference sequence). Trimming shortened V by 2 bases and J by 10 bases, and 13 bases separated the two germline ends. The CDR3 sequence: CASSFFLVGEQFF. The CDR3 DNA sequence: TGTGCCAGCAGCTTCTTTCTGGTCGGGGAGCAGTTCTTC.

The rearrangement joins TRBV6-1 to TRBJ2-7; D possibly corresponds to TRBD1 (6 bases). This CDR3 comprises 15 residues. Trimming stripped 2 bases from V and 0 bases from J, with 11 bases between. Germline V gene sequence: CDR1 MNHNS, CDR2 SASEGT. The CDR3 is CASSETGRNSYEQYF. The CDR3 DNA sequence: TGTGCCAGCAGTGAAACAGGGCGAAACTCCTACGAGCAGTACTTC.